Shown below are 11 T cell receptor beta chains from a single sample sequenced in a study of human T cells and chemical hapten exposure. Regarding time point: pre-sensitization, week 0. The sample's treatment: therapeutic diphenylcyclopropenone sensitization with weekly scalp DPC. TCRdb re-called the RACE reads with MiXCR, one entry per CDR3 protein. The sample lists 300,000 to 400,000 distinct CDR3 sequences, 5.1% occurring once. Sequenced material: whole blood, taken in connection with sensitization to the hapten diphenylcyclopropenone (DPC). Receptors originate from a woman in her fifties or sixties with alopecia areata. Some clones in this sample may be carry-over from other donors' samples.

This clonotype was counted ten times or more. The gene calls are TRBV28 and TRBJ2-7, with 9 bases matching TRBD1. The CDR3 runs to 14 residues. CDR1 is MDHEN and CDR2 is SYDVKM in the germline V gene. The J segment lost 1 base and the V segment lost 6 bases, leaving 4 bases of the junction unmatched. The CDR3, as DNA: TGTGCCAGCAGCACAGGGGGCCTATCCTACGAGCAGTACTTC. Encoded protein: CASSTGGLSYEQYF.

In its sample, this clonotype was seen many times. The V gene is TRBV24-1, the J gene TRBJ1-2; D unresolved. Germline-derived CDR1 and CDR2 are KGHDR and SFDVKD. V lost 3 bases and J 0 bases, leaving 4 bases between the germline ends. The CDR3 consists of 13 residues. DNA for the CDR3: TGTGCCACCAGTGATACCACTAACTATGGCTACACCTTC. Translating it yields CATSDTTNYGYTF.

This clonotype came up many times. The chain has TRBV15 and TRBJ1-5, with D maybe TRBD1 (6 bases). This CDR3 spans 14 amino acids. CDR1 and CDR2 (germline): LNHNV, YYDKDF (reference sequence). The V and J ends lost 0 bases and 7 bases respectively, with 10 bases between them. Here the CDR3 reads CATSREGGLQPQHF. CDR3 nucleotide sequence: TGTGCCACCAGCAGAGAGGGGGGGCTCCAGCCCCAGCATTTT. The full variable domain, completed using reference TRBV15 and TRBJ1-5, is DAMVIQNPRYQVTQFGKPVTLSCSQTLNHNVMYWYQQKSSQAPKLLFHYYDKDFNNEADTPDNFQSRRPNTSFCFLDIRSPGLGDTAMYLCATSREGGLQPQHFGDGTRLSIL.

This clonotype appeared a few times. V usage is TRBV7-3 and J usage is TRBJ1-6, with D possibly being TRBD1 (5 bases). Germline V gene sequence: CDR1 SGHTA, CDR2 FQGTGA. V gave up 5 bases and J gave up 9 bases, with 14 bases separating them. CDR3 length equals 14 residues. The CDR3 bases are TGTGCCAGCAGCATAGCTTCGAGGGGTTCACCCCTCCACTTT. Translating it yields CASSIASRGSPLHF.

This clonotype occurred many times. The V call is TRBV10-1, the J call TRBJ1-1; D not resolved. This CDR3 contains 15 residues. Looked up from germline, CDR1 is WNHNN and CDR2 is SYGVQD (reference sequence). V lost 2 bases, J lost 4 bases, and 14 bases lay in between. The DNA for the CDR3 is TGCGCCAGCAGTGAGCCAAGGGCCTACTCCACTGAAGCTTTCTTT. It is translated as CASSEPRAYSTEAFF.

On this clonotype: Just one base apart from a much larger clone, this may be a read error. The CDR3 reads CASSWLYYGYTF. The CDR3 DNA is TGTGCCAGCAGTTGGCTTTACTATGGCTACACCTTC. The gene calls are TRBV25-1 and TRBJ1-2, with no clear D. The germline V gene has CDR1 MGHDK and CDR2 SYGVNS. This CDR3 is 12 amino acids long. V dropped 5 bases and J dropped 3 bases, with 7 bases sitting between them.

This clonotype has ten or more counts. The chain is built from TRBV12-3 or TRBV12-4 and TRBJ2-7; no firm D call. The CDR3 totals 11 residues. The germline V and J ends were trimmed by 2 bases and 7 bases, with 6 bases remaining between them. The CDR3 sequence is CASSLRAEQYF. CDR3 in DNA: TGTGCCAGCAGTTTACGGGCAGAGCAGTACTTC.

This clonotype was seen a handful of times. The J gene is TRBJ1-1, the V gene TRBV7-9; a weak D match, TRBD1 (5 bases). The CDR3 consists of 14 residues. The germline V gene encodes CDR1 SEHNR and CDR2 FQNEAQ (reference sequence). The V end lost 5 bases, the J end lost 4 bases, and 14 bases lay between the germline ends. The CDR3 DNA sequence: TGTGCCAGCAGCGGGGGTGGACTTGGCACTGAAGCTTTCTTT. It encodes CASSGGGLGTEAFF.

The rearrangement joins TRBV5-1 to TRBJ2-1, with D possibly TRBD2 on 5 matching bases. V was trimmed by 7 bases and J by 3 bases, leaving 17 bases between them. This CDR3 spans 15 amino acids. Germline assignment: CDR1 SGHRS and CDR2 YFSETQ. This chain's CDR3 is CASSISEGSYNEQFF. The CDR3 DNA sequence: TGCGCCAGCTCCATATCCGAAGGGAGCTACAATGAGCAGTTCTTC.

This clonotype showed up just a few times. This chain links TRBV6-1 with TRBJ1-2; D not certain. Trimming took 8 bases from V and 4 from J, leaving 14 bases between them. In germline, CDR1 is MNHNS, CDR2 SASEGT. There are 13 residues in the CDR3. Here the CDR3 reads CASWAGVPYGYTF. The CDR3 DNA sequence: TGTGCCAGCTGGGCCGGGGTACCCTATGGCTACACCTTC.

Only a few counts were recorded for this clonotype. The rearrangement joins TRBV6-1 to TRBJ2-2; TRBD1 agrees at 8 bases. Unmatched junction bases numbered 5, after V lost 7 bases and J lost 7 bases. The CDR3 has 13 amino acids. CDR1 is MNHNS, CDR2 SASEGT, per germline. This CDR3 reads CASIMDRDGELFF. The CDR3 DNA sequence: TGTGCCAGCATCATGGACAGGGACGGGGAGCTGTTTTTT.